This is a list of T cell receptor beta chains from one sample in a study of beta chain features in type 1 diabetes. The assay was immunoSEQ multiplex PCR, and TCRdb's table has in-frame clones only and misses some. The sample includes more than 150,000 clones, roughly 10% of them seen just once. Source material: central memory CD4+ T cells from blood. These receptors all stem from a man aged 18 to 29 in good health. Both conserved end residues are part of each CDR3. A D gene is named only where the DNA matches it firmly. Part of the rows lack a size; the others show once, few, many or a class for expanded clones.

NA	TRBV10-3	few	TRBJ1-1	TGTGCCATCAAGGGCGAAACTGCTGAAGCTTTCTTT	CAIKGETAEAFF
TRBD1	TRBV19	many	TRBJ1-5	TGTGCCAGTACCTTGGAAGGGACAGGACAGCCCCAGCATTTT	CASTLEGTGQPQHF
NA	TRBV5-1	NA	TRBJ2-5	TGCGCCAGCAGCTTGGCAGGGAACCAAGAGACCCAGTACTTC	CASSLAGNQETQYF
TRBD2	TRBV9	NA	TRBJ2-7	TGTGCCAGCAGCTCGACGGGGACTAGCGCTTCCTACGAGCAGTACTTC	CASSSTGTSASYEQYF
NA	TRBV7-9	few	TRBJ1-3	TGTGCCAGCAGCCGAAAGGACACCCGAAACACCATATATTTT	CASSRKDTRNTIYF
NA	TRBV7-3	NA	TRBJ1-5	TGTGCCAGCAGTGGGGGTCCCAATCAGCCCCAGCATTTT	CASSGGPNQPQHF
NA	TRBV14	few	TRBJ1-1	TGTGCCAGCAGCCAAGAAATAGGGTTGGGGAGAAGCACTGAAGCTTTCTTT	CASSQEIGLGRSTEAFF
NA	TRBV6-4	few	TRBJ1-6	TGTGCCAGCAGTGCCTCAGAGAATTCACCCCTCCACTTT	CASSASENSPLHF
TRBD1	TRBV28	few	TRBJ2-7	TGTGCCAGCAGTCCCTCCCCGGGACAGCCTGGGGAGCAGTACTTC	CASSPSPGQPGEQYF
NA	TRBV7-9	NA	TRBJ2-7	TGTGCCAGCAGCGTAAAGGGGAAGGACGAGCAGTACTTC	CASSVKGKDEQYF
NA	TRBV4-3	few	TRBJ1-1	TGCGCCAGCAGCCAACCGGACAGGAACACTGAAGCTTTCTTT	CASSQPDRNTEAFF
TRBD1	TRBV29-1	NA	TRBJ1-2	TGCAGCGTCACCACAGGGGGCTTATTTGGCTACACCTTC	CSVTTGGLFGYTF
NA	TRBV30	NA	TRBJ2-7	TGTGCCTGGGCCCGTCCCTTGGGCTACGAGCAGTACTTC	CAWARPLGYEQYF
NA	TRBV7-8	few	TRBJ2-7	TGTGCCAGCAGCTTAGTCCGTGCCAGGGGAAACGAGCAGTACTTC	CASSLVRARGNEQYF
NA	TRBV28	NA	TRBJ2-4	TGTGCCAGCAGACCAGGTGTAGCCAAAAACATTCAGTACTTC	CASRPGVAKNIQYF
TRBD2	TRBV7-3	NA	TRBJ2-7	TGTGCCAGCAGCCTCCTAGCGGCCTCCTACGAGCAGTACTTC	CASSLLAASYEQYF
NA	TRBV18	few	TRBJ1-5	TGTGCCAGCTTGGCCAGCAGCAATCAGCCCCAGCATTTT	CASLASSNQPQHF
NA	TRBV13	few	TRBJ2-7	TGTGCCAGCATTCGCGAGCAGTACTTC	CASIREQYF
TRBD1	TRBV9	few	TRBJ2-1	TGTGCCAGCAGCGTAGGTCAGGGGGTCACGTATGAGCAGTTCTTC	CASSVGQGVTYEQFF
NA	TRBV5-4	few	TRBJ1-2	TGTGCCAGCAGCTTGGAACTCGATGGCTACACCTTC	CASSLELDGYTF
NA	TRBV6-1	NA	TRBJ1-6	TGTGCCAGCAGTGAAATCAATAATTCACCCCTCCACTTT	CASSEINNSPLHF
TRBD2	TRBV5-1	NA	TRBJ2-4	TGCGCCAGCAGCTTGGGACTAGCGGGAGGCCAGCAAAACATTCAGTACTTC	CASSLGLAGGQQNIQYF
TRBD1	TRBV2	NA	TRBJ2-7	TGTGCCAGCAGTGCCGGGACAGGGTTCTACGAGCAGTACTTC	CASSAGTGFYEQYF
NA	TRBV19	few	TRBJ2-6	TGTGCCAGTAGTGTGGCGGGGCGTTCTGGGGCCAACGTCCTGACTTTC	CASSVAGRSGANVLTF
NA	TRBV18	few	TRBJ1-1	TGTGCCAGCTCACCTCTGAGCACTGAAGCTTTCTTT	CASSPLSTEAFF
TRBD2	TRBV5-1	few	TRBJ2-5	TGCGCCAGCAGCTTCGCGGCGGGGGGGCCGGGGCAAGAGACCCAGTACTTC	CASSFAAGGPGQETQYF
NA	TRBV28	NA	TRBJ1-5	TGTGCCAGCAGTCCAGAGGGACGGATCCAGTATAGCAATCAGCCCCAGCATTTT	CASSPEGRIQYSNQPQHF
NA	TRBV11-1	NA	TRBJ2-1	TGTGCCAGCAGCTTAGGTTCCATCTCCTACAATGAGCAGTTCTTC	CASSLGSISYNEQFF
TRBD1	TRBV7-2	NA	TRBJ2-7	TGTGCCAGCAGCCTCTTAGGGGGCCCCTCCTACGAGCAGTACTTC	CASSLLGGPSYEQYF
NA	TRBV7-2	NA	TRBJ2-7	TGTGCCAGCAACGCCGGGGGTCTCGGCGAGCAGTACTTC	CASNAGGLGEQYF
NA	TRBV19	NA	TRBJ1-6	TGTGCCAGTAGACCCGTTTATAATTCACCCCTCCACTTT	CASRPVYNSPLHF
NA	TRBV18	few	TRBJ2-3	TGTGCCAGCTCACGGGACAGCACAGATACGCAGTATTTT	CASSRDSTDTQYF
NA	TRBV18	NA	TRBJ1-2	TGTGCCAGCTCACCACGGACAGACTACATCCGGAGTGGCTACACCTTC	CASSPRTDYIRSGYTF
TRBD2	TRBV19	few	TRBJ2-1	TGTGCCAGTAGTGATAGGGGACTAGCGGCCTCGAGTGAGCAGTTCTTC	CASSDRGLAASSEQFF
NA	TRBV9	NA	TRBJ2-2	TGTGCCAGCAGCATCCGAGGGTCGTCGACCACCGGGGAGCTGTTTTTT	CASSIRGSSTTGELFF
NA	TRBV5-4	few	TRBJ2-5	TGTGCCAGCAGCTACAGGACCGTACCCCCCCAAGAGACCCAGTACTTC	CASSYRTVPPQETQYF
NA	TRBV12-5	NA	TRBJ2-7	TGTGCTAGTGCTTTACAGGGCTACGAGCAGTACTTC	CASALQGYEQYF
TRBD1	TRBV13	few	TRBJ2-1	TGTGCCAGCAGATCCGACAGGGGCCCCTACAATGAGCAGTTCTTC	CASRSDRGPYNEQFF
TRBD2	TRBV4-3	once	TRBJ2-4	TGCGCCAGCAGCCAAGAGATCGTGGGAGGGGCCAAAAACATTCAGTACTTC	CASSQEIVGGAKNIQYF